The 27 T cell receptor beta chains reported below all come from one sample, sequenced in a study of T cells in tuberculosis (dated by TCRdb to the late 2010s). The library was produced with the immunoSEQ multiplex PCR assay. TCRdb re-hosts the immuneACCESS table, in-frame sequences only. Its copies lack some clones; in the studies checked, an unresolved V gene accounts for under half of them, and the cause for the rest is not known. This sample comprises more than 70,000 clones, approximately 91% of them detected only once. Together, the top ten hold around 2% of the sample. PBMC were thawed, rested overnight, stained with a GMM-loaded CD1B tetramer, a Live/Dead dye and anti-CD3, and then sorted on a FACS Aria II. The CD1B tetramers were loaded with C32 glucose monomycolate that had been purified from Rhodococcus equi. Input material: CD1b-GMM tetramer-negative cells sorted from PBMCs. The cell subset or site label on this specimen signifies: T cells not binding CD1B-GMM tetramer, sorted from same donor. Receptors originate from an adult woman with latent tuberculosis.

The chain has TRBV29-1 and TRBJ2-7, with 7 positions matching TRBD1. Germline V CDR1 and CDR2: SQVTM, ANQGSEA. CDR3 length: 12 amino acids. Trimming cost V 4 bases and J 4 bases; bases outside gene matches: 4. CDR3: CSVAKGAYEQYF. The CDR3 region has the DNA TGCAGCGTTGCAAAGGGGGCTTACGAGCAGTACTTC.

The CDR3 reads CASTDLGGYGYTF. The CDR3, as DNA: TGTGCCAGCACCGACTTGGGGGGCTATGGCTACACCTTC. The chain carries TRBV7-2 and TRBJ1-2; D may be TRBD1 (5 bases). Germline V CDR1 and CDR2: SGHTA, FQGNSA. The CDR3 contains 13 residues. V was trimmed by 7 bases and J by 4 bases, leaving 13 bases between them.

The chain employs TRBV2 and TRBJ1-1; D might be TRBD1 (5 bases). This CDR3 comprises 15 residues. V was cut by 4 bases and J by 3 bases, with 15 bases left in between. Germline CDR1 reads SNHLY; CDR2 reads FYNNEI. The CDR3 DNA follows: TGTGCCAGCAGTGCCCGCGAAGCGGGGGACACTGAAGCTTTCTTT. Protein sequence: CASSAREAGDTEAFF.

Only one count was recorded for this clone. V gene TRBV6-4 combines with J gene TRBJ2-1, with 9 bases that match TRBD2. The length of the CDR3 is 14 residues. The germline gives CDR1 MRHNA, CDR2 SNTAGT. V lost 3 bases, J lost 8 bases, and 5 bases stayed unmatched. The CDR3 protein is CASSDSGGVDEQFF. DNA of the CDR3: TGTGCCAGCAGTGATAGCGGGGGAGTCGATGAGCAGTTCTTC.

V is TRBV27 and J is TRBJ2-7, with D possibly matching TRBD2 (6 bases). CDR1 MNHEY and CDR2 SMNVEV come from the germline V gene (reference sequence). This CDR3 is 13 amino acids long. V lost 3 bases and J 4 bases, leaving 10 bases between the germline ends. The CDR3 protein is CASSFASEYEQYF. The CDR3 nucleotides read TGTGCCAGCAGTTTTGCTAGCGAATACGAGCAGTACTTC.

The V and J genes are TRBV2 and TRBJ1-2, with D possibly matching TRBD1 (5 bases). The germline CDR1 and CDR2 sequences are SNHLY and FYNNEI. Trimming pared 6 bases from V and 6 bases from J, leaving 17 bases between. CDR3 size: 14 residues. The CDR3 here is CASSAIGTDNGYTF. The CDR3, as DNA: TGTGCCAGCAGCGCTATTGGGACTGACAATGGCTACACCTTC.

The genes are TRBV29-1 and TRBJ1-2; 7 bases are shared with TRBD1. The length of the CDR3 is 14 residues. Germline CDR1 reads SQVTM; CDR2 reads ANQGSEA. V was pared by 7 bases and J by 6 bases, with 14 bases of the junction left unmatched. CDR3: CSAARRGEYNGYTF. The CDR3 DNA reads TGCAGCGCCGCCCGCAGGGGGGAGTACAATGGCTACACCTTC.

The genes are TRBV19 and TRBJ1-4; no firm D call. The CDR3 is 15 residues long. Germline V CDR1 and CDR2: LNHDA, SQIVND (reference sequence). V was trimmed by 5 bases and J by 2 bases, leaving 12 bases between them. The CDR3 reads CASSSYSSTNEKLFF. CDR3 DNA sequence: TGTGCCAGTAGTTCCTACAGTTCGACTAATGAAAAACTGTTTTTT.

DNA for the CDR3: TGTGCCAGCAGCTTGGGGTGGGCTGGGCGCAATGAGCAGTTCTTC. Its protein product is CASSLGWAGRNEQFF. V gene TRBV5-6 combines with J gene TRBJ2-1; D remains unclear. From germline, CDR1 is SGHDT and CDR2 YYEEEE. The CDR3 is 15 residues long. V was pared by 0 bases and J by 6 bases, with 13 bases between.

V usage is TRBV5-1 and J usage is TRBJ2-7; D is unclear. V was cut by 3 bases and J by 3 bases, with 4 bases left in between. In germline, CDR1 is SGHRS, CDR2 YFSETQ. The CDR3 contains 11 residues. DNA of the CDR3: TGCGCCAGCAGCTCGGGCTACGAGCAGTACTTC. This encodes CASSSGYEQYF. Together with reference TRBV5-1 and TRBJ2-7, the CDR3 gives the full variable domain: KAGVTQTPRYLIKTRGQQVTLSCSPISGHRSVSWYQQTPGQGLQFLFEYFSETQRNKGNFPGRFSGRQFSNSRSEMNVSTLELGDSALYLCASSSGYEQYFGPGTRLTVT.

Written as DNA, the CDR3 is TGTGCCAGCAGCTTACAACGACTAGCGGAGACCCAGTACTTC. It specifies CASSLQRLAETQYF. The chain employs TRBV7-2 and TRBJ2-5, with 8 bases matching TRBD2. The CDR3 totals 14 residues. The germline V gene has CDR1 SGHTA and CDR2 FQGNSA. With 2 bases clipped from V and 5 bases from J, the junction kept 4 bases outside the gene matches. Together with reference TRBV7-2 and TRBJ2-5, the CDR3 gives the full variable domain: GAGVSQSPSNKVTEKGKDVELRCDPISGHTALYWYRQSLGQGLEFLIYFQGNSAPDKSGLPSDRFSAERTGGSVSTLTIQRTQQEDSAVYLCASSLQRLAETQYFGPGTRLLVL.

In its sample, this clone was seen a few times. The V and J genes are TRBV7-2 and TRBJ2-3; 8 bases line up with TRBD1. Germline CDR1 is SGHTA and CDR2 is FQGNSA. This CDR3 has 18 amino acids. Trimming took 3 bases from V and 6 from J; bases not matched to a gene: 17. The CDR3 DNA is TGTGCCAGCAGCTTCCAACCGGGACAGGCCTTTTGGGGGGATACGCAGTATTTT. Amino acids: CASSFQPGQAFWGDTQYF.

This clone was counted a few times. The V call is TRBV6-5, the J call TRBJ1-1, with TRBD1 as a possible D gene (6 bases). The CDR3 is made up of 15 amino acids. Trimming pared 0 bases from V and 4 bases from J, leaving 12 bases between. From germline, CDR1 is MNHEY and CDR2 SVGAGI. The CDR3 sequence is CASSYSGALGTEAFF. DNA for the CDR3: TGTGCCAGCAGTTACTCGGGGGCGCTGGGCACTGAAGCTTTCTTT.

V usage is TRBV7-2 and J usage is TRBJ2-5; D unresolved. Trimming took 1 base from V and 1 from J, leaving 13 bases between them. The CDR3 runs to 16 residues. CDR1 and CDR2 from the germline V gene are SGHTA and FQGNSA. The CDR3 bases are TGTGCCAGCAGCTTAGAGTTACAGTACCCCCAAGAGACCCAGTACTTC. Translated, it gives CASSLELQYPQETQYF.

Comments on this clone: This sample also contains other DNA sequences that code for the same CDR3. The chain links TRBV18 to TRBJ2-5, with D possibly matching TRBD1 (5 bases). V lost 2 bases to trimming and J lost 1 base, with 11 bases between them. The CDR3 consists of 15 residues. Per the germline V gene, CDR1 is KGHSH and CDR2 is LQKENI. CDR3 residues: CASSPETGIQETQYF. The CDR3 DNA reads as TGTGCCAGCTCACCAGAAACAGGCATCCAAGAGACCCAGTACTTC. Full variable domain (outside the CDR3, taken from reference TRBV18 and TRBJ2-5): NAGVMQNPRHLVRRRGQEARLRCSPMKGHSHVYWYRQLPEEGLKFMVYLQKENIIDESGMPKERFSAEFPKEGPSILRIQQVVRGDSAAYFCASSPETGIQETQYFGPGTRLLVL.

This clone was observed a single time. CDR3 sequence (DNA): TGTGCCAGCAGCGTCTCATCTCGGGACACTGAAGCTTTCTTT. The encoded protein is CASSVSSRDTEAFF. J is TRBJ1-1 and V is TRBV9; no definite D call. This CDR3 has 14 amino acids. Germline loops: CDR1 SGDLS, CDR2 YYNGEE. V lost 2 bases and J 3 bases, leaving 11 bases between the germline ends.

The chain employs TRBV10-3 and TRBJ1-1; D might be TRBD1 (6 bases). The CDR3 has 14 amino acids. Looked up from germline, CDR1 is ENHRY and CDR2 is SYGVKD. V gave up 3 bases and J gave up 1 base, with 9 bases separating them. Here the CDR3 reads CAISDGQRNTEAFF. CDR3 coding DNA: TGTGCCATCAGTGATGGACAGCGGAACACTGAAGCTTTCTTT.

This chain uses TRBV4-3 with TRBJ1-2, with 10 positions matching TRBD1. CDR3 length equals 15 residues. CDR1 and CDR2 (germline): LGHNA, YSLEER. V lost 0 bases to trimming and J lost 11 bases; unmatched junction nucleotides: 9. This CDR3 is CASSQDRVDRGGYTF. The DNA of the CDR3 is TGCGCCAGCAGCCAAGATCGGGTGGACAGGGGGGGGTACACCTTC.

The CDR3 region is CASLRGSTDTQYF. The CDR3 bases are TGTGCCAGCTTAAGGGGAAGCACAGATACGCAGTATTTT. The rearrangement links TRBV6-1 to TRBJ2-3; weak D call: TRBD1 (5 bases). The CDR3 extends over 13 amino acids. From germline, CDR1 is MNHNS and CDR2 SASEGT. V shed 8 bases and J shed 0 bases, with 9 bases lying between them.

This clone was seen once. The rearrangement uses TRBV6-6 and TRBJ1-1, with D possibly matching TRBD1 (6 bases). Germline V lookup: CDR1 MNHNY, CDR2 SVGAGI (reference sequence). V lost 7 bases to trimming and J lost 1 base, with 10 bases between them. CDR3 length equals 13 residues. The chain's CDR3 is CASNPTGNTEAFF. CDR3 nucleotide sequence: TGTGCCAGCAATCCGACAGGGAACACTGAAGCTTTCTTT.

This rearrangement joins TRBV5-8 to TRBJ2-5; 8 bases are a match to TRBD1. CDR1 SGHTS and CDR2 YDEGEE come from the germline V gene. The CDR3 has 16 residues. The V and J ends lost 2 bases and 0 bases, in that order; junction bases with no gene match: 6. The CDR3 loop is CASSFRRTGNQETQYF. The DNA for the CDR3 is TGTGCCAGCAGCTTTAGGAGGACAGGGAACCAAGAGACCCAGTACTTC.

CDR3 DNA: TGTGCCAGCAGGTTGGACAGGGGACAAAACTATGGCTACACCTTC. This sequence encodes CASRLDRGQNYGYTF. The J gene is TRBJ1-2, the V gene TRBV2; 9 positions match TRBD1. The germline gives CDR1 SNHLY, CDR2 FYNNEI. The ends lost 6 bases at V and 2 bases at J; junction bases unmatched: 7. The CDR3 consists of 15 residues.

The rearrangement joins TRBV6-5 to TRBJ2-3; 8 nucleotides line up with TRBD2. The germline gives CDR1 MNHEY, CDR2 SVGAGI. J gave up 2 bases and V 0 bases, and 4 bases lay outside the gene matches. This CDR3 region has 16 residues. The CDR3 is CASSYSSGGPTDTQYF. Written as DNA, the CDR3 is TGTGCCAGCAGTTACTCGAGCGGGGGACCCACAGATACGCAGTATTTT.

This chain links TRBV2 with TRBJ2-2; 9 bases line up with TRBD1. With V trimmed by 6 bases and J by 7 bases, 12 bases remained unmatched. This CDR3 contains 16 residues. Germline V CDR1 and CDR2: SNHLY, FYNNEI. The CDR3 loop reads CASSSDYRGQVGELFF. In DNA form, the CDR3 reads TGTGCCAGCAGCAGCGATTACAGGGGGCAAGTCGGGGAGCTGTTTTTT.

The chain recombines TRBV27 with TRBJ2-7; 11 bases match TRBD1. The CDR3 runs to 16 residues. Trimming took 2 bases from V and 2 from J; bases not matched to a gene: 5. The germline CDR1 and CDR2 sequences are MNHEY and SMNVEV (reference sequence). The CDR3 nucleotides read TGTGCCAGCAGTTTAATTTGGGGACAGGGGGCCTACGAGCAGTACTTC. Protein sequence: CASSLIWGQGAYEQYF.

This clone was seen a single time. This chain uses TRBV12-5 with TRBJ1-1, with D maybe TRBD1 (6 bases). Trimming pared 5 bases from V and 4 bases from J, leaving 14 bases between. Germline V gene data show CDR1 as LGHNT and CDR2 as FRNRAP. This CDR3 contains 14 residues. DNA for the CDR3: TGTGCTAGTGGTGCAACAGGGTTCAGCACTGAAGCTTTCTTT. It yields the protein CASGATGFSTEAFF. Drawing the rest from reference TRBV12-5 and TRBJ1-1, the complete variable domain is DARVTQTPRHKVTEMGQEVTMRCQPILGHNTVFWYRQTMMQGLELLAYFRNRAPLDDSGMPKDRFSAEMPDATLATLKIQPSEPRDSAVYFCASGATGFSTEAFFGQGTRLTVV.

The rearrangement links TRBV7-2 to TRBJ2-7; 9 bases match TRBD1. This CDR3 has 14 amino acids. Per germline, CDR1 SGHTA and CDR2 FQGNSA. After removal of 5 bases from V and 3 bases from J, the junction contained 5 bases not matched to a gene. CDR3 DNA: TGTGCCAGCAGCCTGGACAGGGGAAGCTACGAGCAGTACGTC. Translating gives CASSLDRGSYEQYV.